This T cell receptor (beta chain) appears in the sequencing data of a study of blood T cell repertoires in COVID-19. Study context: Specimens from acute and convalescent COVID-19 originated in the United States, Italy and Spain. Sources were T cells, B-cell-depleted T cells, or PBMCs; the material itself was cDNA or gDNA.

CDR1 SGHTA and CDR2 FQGNSA come from the germline V gene. The CDR3 runs to 18 residues. With 1 base clipped from V and 0 bases from J, the junction kept 11 bases outside the gene matches. The Seattle patients, enrolled during active infection, were followed longitudinally. As handled by the study authors: It was from reference gene primer amplification that nucleated cell counts were estimated. Assay used: immunoSEQ multiplex PCR; TCRdb lists only in-frame clones, some missing. The DNA gave D and trimming, while V, J and clone size come from that table. The table has about 220,000 clones, 82% seen once; the top ten hold less than 6%.

The chain has TRBV7-2 and TRBJ2-7; 8 nucleotides agree with TRBD2. Sequenced input: peripheral blood. The sequence came from a woman aged 65 to 85 with COVID-19, enrolled during active disease. CDR3: CASSLGATSGVSSYEQYF. The CDR3 DNA sequence: TGTGCCAGCAGCTTAGGGGCTACTAGCGGAGTTAGCTCCTACGAGCAGTACTTC.